Shown below are 11 T cell receptor beta chains from a single sample sequenced in a study of CD8 T cells in ankylosing spondylitis. These receptors have no known antigen. TCRdb fed the 5' RACE reads into MiXCR, producing one record per CDR3 protein. The table records about 700,000 distinct CDR3 sequences, 15% to 20% of them present only once. General study findings and limits: Seemingly distinctive of ankylosing spondylitis blood was a TCR beta motif formed by eight highly homologous variants.

Input material: blood, either unsorted or a sorted T cell fraction (not recorded which). The receptors come from a male donor with ankylosing spondylitis.

The gene calls are TRBV30 and TRBJ2-7; 9 nucleotides match TRBD1. This CDR3 is 14 amino acids long. CDR1 is GTSNPN, CDR2 SVGIG, per germline (reference sequence). Germline trimming cut 0 bases from V and 4 bases from J; bases unmatched to any gene: 4. The CDR3 nucleotides are TGTGCCTGGAGTGTTGGGACAGGGTTATACGAGCAGTACTTC. This codes for CAWSVGTGLYEQYF.

This clonotype was recorded only once. J is TRBJ2-5 and V is TRBV18; TRBD1 might be the D (5 bases). Germline loops: CDR1 KGHSH, CDR2 LQKENI. The length of the CDR3 is 14 residues. Between the trimmed V and J ends, which lost 7 bases and 0 bases, there was a span of 12 bases. The CDR3 loop reads CASCRTQNQETQYF. CDR3 sequence (DNA): TGTGCCAGCTGCAGGACACAGAACCAAGAGACCCAGTACTTC.

The chain carries TRBV7-8 and TRBJ2-7; perhaps D is TRBD1 or TRBD2 (5 bases each). The CDR3 consists of 16 residues. Germline CDR1 reads SGHVS; CDR2 reads FQNEAQ. Trimming left V 2 bases short and J 3 bases short, with 17 bases between. Here the CDR3 DNA reads TGTGCCAGCAGCTTAATCTACGAGGGGAAAGGCTACGAGCAGTACTTC. Its translation is CASSLIYEGKGYEQYF.

This clonotype was seen more than once but under ten times. V gene TRBV11-2 combines with J gene TRBJ2-1, with 15 positions matching TRBD2. Germline lookup yields CDR1 SGHAT and CDR2 FQNNGV. The junction had 7 bases not matched to a gene; V was cut back by 1 base and J by 9 bases. The CDR3 is made up of 17 amino acids. CDR3 protein: CASSLAQGTSGRSEQFF. As DNA, the CDR3 is TGTGCCAGCAGCTTAGCCCAGGGGACTAGCGGGAGGAGTGAGCAGTTCTTC.

This sequence joins TRBV30 and TRBJ2-3; D is undetermined. In germline, CDR1 is GTSNPN, CDR2 SVGIG (reference sequence). The CDR3 spans 11 residues. V lost 1 base and J lost 7, with 6 bases in between. The CDR3 loop reads CAWSAKNTQYF. The CDR3 DNA reads TGTGCCTGGAGTGCGAAGAATACGCAGTATTTT. The full variable domain, completed using reference TRBV30 and TRBJ2-3, is SQTIHQWPATLVQPVGSPLSLECTVEGTSNPNLYWYRQAAGRGLQLLFYSVGIGQISSEVPQNLSASRPQDRQFILSSKKLLLSDSGFYLCAWSAKNTQYFGPGTRLTVL.

The V call is TRBV19, the J call TRBJ2-1; TRBD2 matches 7 bases. Germline lookup yields CDR1 LNHDA and CDR2 SQIVND (reference sequence). The CDR3 has 15 amino acids. V shed 5 bases, J shed 1 base, and the junction held 5 bases outside the gene matches. The CDR3 DNA follows: TGTGCCAGTAGTTCTAGCGGAGTTTCCTACAATGAGCAGTTCTTC. It translates to CASSSSGVSYNEQFF.

This clonotype was seen more than once but under ten times. This rearrangement joins TRBV10-2 to TRBJ2-3; unclear D gene. With 0 bases removed from V and 6 bases from J, the gap between germline ends came to 7 bases. This CDR3 has 13 amino acids. Germline CDR1 WSHSY, CDR2 SAAADI. CDR3 bases: TGCGCCAGCAGTGAGTCCCCTGGGGATACGCAGTATTTT. Translating it yields CASSESPGDTQYF.

This sequence joins TRBV20-1 and TRBJ2-6; D possibly corresponds to TRBD1 (5 bases). Germline V gene sequence: CDR1 DFQATT, CDR2 SNEGSKA (reference sequence). V lost 7 bases, J lost 0 bases, and 10 bases lay in between. The CDR3 spans 14 residues. The CDR3 sequence: CSVPRVSGANVLTF. The CDR3 DNA follows: TGCAGTGTACCCAGGGTCTCTGGGGCCAACGTCCTGACTTTC.

V is TRBV7-3 and J is TRBJ2-6, with 8 bases fitting TRBD2. CDR1 SGHTA and CDR2 FQGTGA come from the germline V gene. CDR3 length equals 16 residues. The trim removed 2 bases at V and 2 bases at J, leaving 2 bases unmatched. The CDR3 nucleotides are TGTGCCAGCAGCTTAGTCGGGGGGGCTGGGGCCAACGTCCTGACTTTC. The encoded protein is CASSLVGGAGANVLTF.

This chain uses TRBV20-1 with TRBJ2-7; TRBD2 matches at 14 bases. The germline V gene encodes CDR1 DFQATT and CDR2 SNEGSKA (reference sequence). V lost 4 bases, J lost 4 bases, and 6 bases stayed unmatched. This CDR3 spans 15 amino acids. CDR3 sequence reads: CSAKKGLAGVYEQYF. The CDR3 DNA reads as TGCAGTGCTAAAAAGGGACTAGCGGGAGTTTACGAGCAGTACTTC.

This clonotype showed up just a few times. V gene TRBV6-2 or TRBV6-3 combines with J gene TRBJ1-1; D is possibly TRBD1 (5 bases). Trimming stripped 4 bases from V and 1 base from J, with 16 bases between. The CDR3 consists of 16 residues. Per germline, CDR1 MNHEY and CDR2 SVGEGT. DNA of the CDR3: TGTGCCAGCAGTTGGGGGATGTGGGGCAAGAACACTGAAGCTTTCTTT. Its protein product is CASSWGMWGKNTEAFF.